Following are 11 T cell receptor beta chains from one sample sequenced in a study of regulatory T cells in long-lasting Graves disease. Building the TCR beta libraries relied on iRepertoire HTBI primers, and CDR3 regions underwent Arm-PCR. Each CDR3 protein gets one entry after TCRdb re-called the multiplex PCR reads with MiXCR. The sample comprises more than 300,000 distinct CDR3 sequences, less than 20% of which are singletons, and approximately 21% rests with the top ten. As for time point: newly diagnosed GD, antithyroid drugs for less than 3 months. Extracted PBMC RNA gave rise to the TCR library. Source: peripheral blood mononuclear cells (PBMCs), taken at new diagnosis, from a patient treated with antithyroid drugs. Receptors originate from a female donor with Graves disease.

The chain employs TRBV5-5 and TRBJ2-7; D is unresolved. There are 15 residues in the CDR3. CDR1 is SGHKS and CDR2 is YYEKEE in the germline V gene (reference sequence). V was shortened by 0 bases and J by 6 bases, with 16 bases between the two germline ends. The CDR3 region is CASSLEAAPWCEQYF. The CDR3 DNA sequence: TGTGCCAGCAGCTTGGAGGCAGCCCCCTGGTGCGAGCAGTACTTC. The whole variable domain, remainder taken from reference TRBV5-5 and TRBJ2-7, is DAGVTQSPTHLIKTRGQQVTLRCSPISGHKSVSWYQQVLGQGPQFIFQYYEKEERGRGNFPDRFSARQFPNYSSELNVNALLLGDSALYLCASSLEAAPWCEQYFGPGTRLTVT.

The chain combines TRBV27 with TRBJ1-1; 9 positions agree with TRBD1. V dropped 3 bases and J dropped 1; count of bases not matched to a gene: 3. The germline CDR1 and CDR2 sequences are MNHEY and SMNVEV (reference sequence). This CDR3 spans 15 amino acids. CDR3: CASSFWTGANTEAFF. The CDR3 coding sequence is TGTGCCAGCAGTTTTTGGACAGGGGCGAACACTGAAGCTTTCTTT.

This clonotype was seen repeatedly, ten times or more. The V and J genes are TRBV7-3 and TRBJ2-5; possibly TRBD2 for D (7 bases). Per germline, CDR1 SGHTA and CDR2 FQGTGA. The CDR3 consists of 14 residues. Trimming took off 5 bases at V and 4 bases at J, with 14 bases between the two ends. The CDR3 here is CASSPLGGPETQYF. The CDR3 DNA follows: TGTGCCAGCAGCCCCCTCGGGGGGCCAGAGACCCAGTACTTC.

Many counts were recorded for this clonotype. This chain links TRBV5-1 with TRBJ1-1, with D maybe TRBD1 (6 bases). Germline V CDR1 and CDR2: SGHRS, YFSETQ. This CDR3 has 14 amino acids. Trimming left V 3 bases short and J 5 bases short, with 14 bases between. CDR3 in amino acids: CASSSRGAGTEAFF. The CDR3 DNA is TGCGCCAGCAGCTCACGGGGGGCCGGAACTGAAGCTTTCTTT.

The J gene is TRBJ2-5, the V gene TRBV2; no reliable D call. V was trimmed by 6 bases and J by 11 bases, leaving 16 bases between them. The germline CDR1 and CDR2 sequences are SNHLY and FYNNEI. This CDR3 spans 12 amino acids. CDR3 sequence reads: CASRTEPIEQYF. The CDR3 DNA is TGTGCCAGCAGGACTGAACCAATTGAGCAGTACTTC.

This clonotype was observed at least ten times. The CDR3 region is CSANVGQEETQYF. Written as DNA, the CDR3 is TGCAGTGCTAACGTGGGACAGGAAGAGACCCAGTACTTC. This chain links TRBV20-1 with TRBJ2-5, with 8 positions matching TRBD1. The CDR3 covers 13 residues. Germline V gene data show CDR1 as DFQATT and CDR2 as SNEGSKA (reference sequence). V dropped 4 bases and J dropped 3; count of bases not matched to a gene: 4.

Many counts were recorded for this clonotype. This rearrangement joins TRBV10-3 to TRBJ1-1; D remains unclear. The V end lost 4 bases, the J end lost 2 bases, and 8 bases lay between the germline ends. Germline CDR1 is ENHRY and CDR2 is SYGVKD. The CDR3 runs to 13 residues. The CDR3: CAISGPVNTEAFF. In nucleotides, the CDR3 is TGTGCCATCAGTGGTCCGGTTAACACTGAAGCTTTCTTT.

Many counts were recorded for this clonotype. The chain uses TRBV12-3 or TRBV12-4 and TRBJ1-5, with D possibly being TRBD1 (5 bases). The V end was cut by 3 bases, the J end by 2 bases, with 8 bases between. The CDR3 extends over 14 amino acids. The CDR3 bases are TGTGCCAGCAGTTTTCGAGGGGGCAATCAGCCCCAGCATTTT. Translating it yields CASSFRGGNQPQHF.

This clonotype was recorded a few times. This chain links TRBV5-1 with TRBJ1-2, with D unclear. The germline V gene has CDR1 SGHRS and CDR2 YFSETQ. CDR3 length equals 14 residues. Trimming removed 3 bases at V and 2 bases at J, with 11 bases between. The CDR3 sequence is CASSSTPMNYGYTF. The CDR3 nucleotides are TGCGCCAGCAGCTCCACACCAATGAACTATGGCTACACCTTC.

This clonotype was observed a handful of times. This rearrangement joins TRBV3-1 to TRBJ2-1; 7 nucleotides match TRBD2. The germline gives CDR1 LGHDT, CDR2 YNNKEL (reference sequence). The ends lost 1 base at V and 4 bases at J; junction bases unmatched: 7. The CDR3 has 16 residues. CDR3 in amino acids: CASSQGLPGGYNEQFF. The DNA for the CDR3 is TGTGCCAGCAGCCAAGGACTTCCCGGGGGGTACAATGAGCAGTTCTTC.

This clonotype was counted at least ten times. The rearrangement links TRBV7-3 to TRBJ2-1; TRBD1 matches 9 bases. V lost 6 bases to trimming and J lost 4 bases; unmatched junction nucleotides: 7. CDR1 is SGHTA and CDR2 is FQGTGA in the germline V gene. The CDR3 covers 15 residues. The CDR3, as DNA: TGTGCCAGCAGTCTCCGGGACAGGGCTTACAATGAGCAGTTCTTC. It yields the protein CASSLRDRAYNEQFF.